This T cell receptor (beta chain) was profiled in a study of CD8 T cells in Susac syndrome. The CDR3 consists of 16 residues. CDR1 is SEHNR, CDR2 FQNEAQ, per germline (reference sequence). V lost 4 bases, J lost 2 bases, and 10 bases stayed unmatched. When the RNA was reverse transcribed, random hexamers were used with an input of about 0.5 to 1 ug. TCRdb processed the immunoSEQ multiplex PCR reads anew with MiXCR; each CDR3 protein has one entry. The repertoire holds approximately 190,000 distinct CDR3 sequences, with 75% to 95% as singletons. This clonotype was sampled from a human donor with Susac syndrome. The sample taken for sequencing was CD4+ T cells from PBMCs. V and J are TRBV7-9 and TRBJ2-7; 8 bases are shared with TRBD2. CDR3: CASSSLAGRSTYEQYF. The CDR3 nucleotides are TGTGCCAGCAGCTCCTTAGCGGGACGATCCACCTACGAGCAGTACTTC.